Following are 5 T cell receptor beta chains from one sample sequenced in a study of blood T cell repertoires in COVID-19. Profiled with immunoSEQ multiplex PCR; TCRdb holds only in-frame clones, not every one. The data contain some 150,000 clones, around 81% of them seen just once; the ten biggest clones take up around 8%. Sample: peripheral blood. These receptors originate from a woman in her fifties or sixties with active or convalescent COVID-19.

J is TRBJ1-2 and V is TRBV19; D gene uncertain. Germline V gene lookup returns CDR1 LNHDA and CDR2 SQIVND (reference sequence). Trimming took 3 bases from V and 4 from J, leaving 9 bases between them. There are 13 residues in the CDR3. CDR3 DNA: TGTGCCAGTAGTATCGTAGGGAGCTATGGCTACACCTTC. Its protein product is CASSIVGSYGYTF.

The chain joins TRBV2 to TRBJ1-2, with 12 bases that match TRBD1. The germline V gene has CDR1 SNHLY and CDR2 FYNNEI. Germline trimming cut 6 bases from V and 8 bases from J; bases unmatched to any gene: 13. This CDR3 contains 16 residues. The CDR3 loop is CASRGGQGASEEGYTF. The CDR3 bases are TGTGCCAGCAGGGGGGGACAGGGGGCTTCCGAAGAAGGCTACACCTTC.

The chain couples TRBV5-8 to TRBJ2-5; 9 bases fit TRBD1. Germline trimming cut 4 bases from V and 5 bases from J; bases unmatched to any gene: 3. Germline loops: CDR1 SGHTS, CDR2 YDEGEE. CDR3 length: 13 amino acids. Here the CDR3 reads CASSRGQGETQYF. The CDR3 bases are TGTGCCAGCAGCCGGGGACAGGGTGAGACCCAGTACTTC.

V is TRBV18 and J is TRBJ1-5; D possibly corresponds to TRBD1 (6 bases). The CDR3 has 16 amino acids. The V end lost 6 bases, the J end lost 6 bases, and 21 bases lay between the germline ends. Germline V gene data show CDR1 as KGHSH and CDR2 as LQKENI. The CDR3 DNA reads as TGTGCCAGCTCCCCTACCGGTAAAGGGGGGGGTCAGCCCCAGCATTTT. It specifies CASSPTGKGGGQPQHF.

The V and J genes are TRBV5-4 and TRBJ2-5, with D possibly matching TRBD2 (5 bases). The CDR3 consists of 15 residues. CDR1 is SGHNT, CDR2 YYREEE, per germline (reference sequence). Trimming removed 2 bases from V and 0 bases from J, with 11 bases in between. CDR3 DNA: TGTGCCAGCAGCTTCGGAGGAACGTACCAAGAGACCCAGTACTTC. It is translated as CASSFGGTYQETQYF.